These T cell receptor beta chains were read from a single sample in a study of blood T cells in healthy people across ages. Each CDR3 protein is one row after TCRdb ran MiXCR on the 5' RACE reads. The sample records 870,000 or so distinct CDR3 sequences, 25% to 30% being singletons. Sequences were obtained from blood. The receptors were sampled from a woman older than 75 in good health. Both conserved end residues are part of each CDR3. A D gene is named only where the DNA matches it firmly. Only some rows state a clone size, as once, few, many or a class for expanded clones.

D	V	size	J	DNA	CDR3
NA	TRBV27	NA	TRBJ2-7	TGTGCCAGCAGTTTTCTGGACTCCTACGAGCAGTACTTC	CASSFLDSYEQYF
TRBD1	TRBV3-1	many	TRBJ2-5	TGTGCCAGCAGCCGGACGGGACAGTATAGCATCGAGACCCAGTACTTC	CASSRTGQYSIETQYF
TRBD1	TRBV7-9	many	TRBJ1-2	TGTGCCAGCAGCTTATCCGGTGGGACAGGGGATGGCTACACCTTC	CASSLSGGTGDGYTF
NA	TRBV12-3/TRBV12-4	many	TRBJ2-3	TGTGCCAGCAGTTTAGGGACAGTTAGCACAGATACGCAGTATTTT	CASSLGTVSTDTQYF
TRBD2	TRBV7-9	NA	TRBJ2-5	TGTGCCAGCAGCCAATATGTGGGGAGGGCGGGCGGCTCGGAGACCCAGTACTTC	CASSQYVGRAGGSETQYF
NA	TRBV21-1	NA	TRBJ2-5	TGTGCCAGCAGAAGCTCCGCAGGCCTCCAAGAGACCCAGTACTTC	CASRSSAGLQETQYF
NA	TRBV5-1	many	TRBJ2-7	TGCGCCAGCAGCTTGGTGGACGACCGACGGGAGCAGTACTTC	CASSLVDDRREQYF
NA	TRBV20-1	many	TRBJ1-2	TGCAGTGCTAGAGATTATGTGGGAGTCCCTAACTATGGCTACACCTTC	CSARDYVGVPNYGYTF
TRBD1	TRBV6-1	few	TRBJ1-2	TGTGCCAGCAGTCAAGGGACAGGGAGTGCCTATGGCTACACCTTC	CASSQGTGSAYGYTF
NA	TRBV7-2	many	TRBJ2-5	TGTGCCAGCAGCTTATCACTAGCAGCGACCCAAGAGACCCAGTACTTC	CASSLSLAATQETQYF
TRBD2	TRBV7-2	NA	TRBJ2-7	TGTGCCAGCAGCTTAGGCGGGGGGGCGAATGAGCAGTACTTC	CASSLGGGANEQYF
NA	TRBV5-1	NA	TRBJ2-1	TGCGCCAGCAGCTTGATCAGAGGGAGCGGAAAGGAGACCCAGTTCTTC	CASSLIRGSGKETQFF
TRBD1	TRBV28	few	TRBJ1-4	TGTGCCAGCTATGGGACAGGGGGAGAGGAAAAACTGTTTTTT	CASYGTGGEEKLFF
NA	TRBV11-2	NA	TRBJ2-7	TGTGCCAGCAGCTTAGAGTCCAACTACGAGCAGTACTTC	CASSLESNYEQYF
TRBD2	TRBV7-2	many	TRBJ2-5	TGTGCCAGCACCCGAAGCACTAGCGGGAAAGAGACCCAGTACTTC	CASTRSTSGKETQYF
TRBD1	TRBV24-1	many	TRBJ2-1	TGTGCCACCAGTGTCGGACAGGGGGTCCCCTTGGGCTCCTACAATGAGCAGTTCTTC	CATSVGQGVPLGSYNEQFF
NA	TRBV18	NA	TRBJ1-5	TGTGCCAGCTCACCGGCTTTAGGGAATGGCAATCAGCCCCAGCATTTT	CASSPALGNGNQPQHF
NA	TRBV7-2	many	TRBJ1-2	TGTGCCAGCAGCTTTAGCCCGGGAGCTTGGGGCTACACCTTC	CASSFSPGAWGYTF
TRBD1	TRBV10-3	many	TRBJ2-7	TGTGCCATCAGCCGGGACAGGGGGCTCGAGCAGTACTTC	CAISRDRGLEQYF
TRBD1	TRBV20-1	many	TRBJ2-1	TGCAGTGCGATTACCGGGACAGGGTCGAATGAGCAGTTCTTC	CSAITGTGSNEQFF
TRBD1	TRBV2	few	TRBJ1-5	TGTGCCAGCAGCGCCGAGACAGGGGGATCTCAGCCCCAGCATTTT	CASSAETGGSQPQHF
TRBD2	TRBV7-6	once	TRBJ2-7	TGTGCCAGCAGCTTAGCGGCTAGCGGGCCCTACGAGCAGTACTTC	CASSLAASGPYEQYF
NA	TRBV7-9	NA	TRBJ2-1	TGTGCCAGCAGCTTGGCAGGGTGGGGGCACAATGAGCAGTTCTTC	CASSLAGWGHNEQFF
TRBD1	TRBV6-5	many	TRBJ2-1	TGTGCCAGCAGTTACCGCCTTCAGGACAGGGGTGGATACAATGAGCAGTTCTTC	CASSYRLQDRGGYNEQFF
NA	TRBV20-1	many	TRBJ2-3	TGCAGTGCTCCTCGGACTAACACAGATACGCAGTATTTT	CSAPRTNTDTQYF
TRBD2	TRBV14	NA	TRBJ2-5	TGTGCCAGCAGCCAAATGACACTAGCGGAAGAGACCCAGTACTTC	CASSQMTLAEETQYF
NA	TRBV29-1	NA	TRBJ1-5	TGCAGCGTTGCGGGGGGCGACAATCAGCCCCAGCATTTT	CSVAGGDNQPQHF
TRBD1	TRBV12-3/TRBV12-4	many	TRBJ2-7	TGTGCCAGCAGTTCCGGGACAGGGGGCTACAATGAGCAGTACTTC	CASSSGTGGYNEQYF
NA	TRBV3-1	few	TRBJ1-2	TGTGCCAGCAGCCAAGACCAGAGCTATGGCTACACCTTC	CASSQDQSYGYTF
TRBD2	TRBV20-1	NA	TRBJ2-4	TGCAGTGCTAGAGGGACTAGCGGGGGGGAAGGGAGGGAGCAGTACTTC	CSARGTSGGEGREQYF
NA	TRBV6-5	many	TRBJ2-5	TGTGCCAGCAGTACACAGGGAAGCCCCGGAGAGACCCAGTACTTC	CASSTQGSPGETQYF
TRBD1	TRBV5-6	NA	TRBJ2-3	TGTGCCAGCAGCTTGGCGGGACAGGGGTCCCAGTATTTT	CASSLAGQGSQYF
NA	TRBV6-2/TRBV6-3	NA	TRBJ2-7	TGTGCCAGCCCCGCGAGGGGAGACTACGAGCAGTACTTC	CASPARGDYEQYF
NA	TRBV20-1	few	TRBJ2-1	TGCAGTGCTAGCCCCAGCGGGCGCAATGAGCAGTTCTTC	CSASPSGRNEQFF
NA	TRBV15	few	TRBJ1-5	TGTGCCACCAGCAGAGACCGGGGGGGGCAAAATCAGCCCCAGCATTTT	CATSRDRGGQNQPQHF
NA	TRBV6-6	NA	TRBJ1-4	TGTGCCGGCAGTAAGAAGACAGGTGGATCGCCTAATGAAAAACTGTTTTTT	CAGSKKTGGSPNEKLFF
NA	TRBV3-1	few	TRBJ1-2	TGTGCCAGCAGCCATAACAGCAGGGGTGGCTACACCTTC	CASSHNSRGGYTF
NA	TRBV6-2/TRBV6-3	few	TRBJ2-3	TGTGCCACGATGCGGGACACTGGCACAGATACGCAGTATTTT	CATMRDTGTDTQYF
NA	TRBV29-1	NA	TRBJ1-2	TGCAGCGGAGTTGGGCCGGGAGACTATGGCTACACCTTC	CSGVGPGDYGYTF
TRBD1	TRBV20-1	many	TRBJ2-1	TGCAGTGCTAGAGTTCTGGACAGGGATGATGAGCAGTTCTTC	CSARVLDRDDEQFF
NA	TRBV12-3/TRBV12-4	NA	TRBJ2-1	TGTGCCAGCAGCCAGTCCGGGACGGGGATGCAGTTCTTC	CASSQSGTGMQFF
NA	TRBV20-1	few	TRBJ2-5	TGCAGTGATAGCCCGGGGGCGGGGGAGACCCAGTACTTC	CSDSPGAGETQYF
NA	TRBV12-3/TRBV12-4	NA	TRBJ2-2	TGTGCCAGCGGATACCAGGGGAGCACCGGGGAGCTGTTTTTT	CASGYQGSTGELFF
TRBD1	TRBV20-1	many	TRBJ2-1	TGCAGTGCTACGGACAGGGCTTACAATGAGCAGTTCTTC	CSATDRAYNEQFF
TRBD1	TRBV20-1	many	TRBJ2-5	TGCAGTGCTAGAGATCCCAGACAGGGACAAGAGACCCAGTACTTC	CSARDPRQGQETQYF
TRBD2	TRBV6-1	few	TRBJ2-7	TGTGCCAGCAGTGCGACGGGGGGGCCGGATACCCAGTACTTC	CASSATGGPDTQYF
NA	TRBV7-9	few	TRBJ2-5	TGTGCCAGCAGCCCCGGGCAAATCGGGCAAGAGACCCAGTACTTC	CASSPGQIGQETQYF
NA	TRBV7-9	many	TRBJ1-2	TGTGCCAGCAGACCCATAGGGCAGGGACGGGCTAACTATGGCTACACCTTC	CASRPIGQGRANYGYTF
NA	TRBV10-3	few	TRBJ1-6	TGTGCCATCAGTGATCGAAGCAGGGCTTCCTATAATTCACCCCTCCACTTT	CAISDRSRASYNSPLHF
TRBD2	TRBV7-2	few	TRBJ2-1	TGTGCCAGCAGCTTAAAGTCTAGCGGGCAATACAATGAGCAGTTCTTC	CASSLKSSGQYNEQFF